The TCR beta chain under discussion was sequenced for a study of T cell repertoires in ileal Crohn's disease. Study summary: At surgery, 30% to 40% of patients smoked, with median disease duration about eight years. Study findings and constraints: High-frequency clones were more common in sorted CD8 than CD4 cells. All patients with clonality above 26.8% had endoscopic recurrence.

The data were produced by immunoSEQ multiplex PCR, yet TCRdb's version contains in-frame clones alone and is incomplete. The sample yields 9,500 to 15,000 clones, roughly four fifths seen once. Comments on this clone: The target antigen is unknown.

Time point here: neoterminal ileum biopsy at postoperative endoscopy, about 6 months after surgery. The material sequenced was ileal tissue. The sequence came from an adult with Crohn's disease.

The CDR3 DNA follows: TGTGCCAGCAGCTCCACAGGGAATCAGCCCCAGCATTTT. This sequence encodes CASSSTGNQPQHF. The chain carries TRBV5-6 and TRBJ1-5, with D possibly matching TRBD1 (6 bases). Germline-derived CDR1 and CDR2 are SGHDT and YYEEEE. The length of the CDR3 is 13 residues. Trimming removed 3 bases from V and 4 bases from J, with 8 bases in between.